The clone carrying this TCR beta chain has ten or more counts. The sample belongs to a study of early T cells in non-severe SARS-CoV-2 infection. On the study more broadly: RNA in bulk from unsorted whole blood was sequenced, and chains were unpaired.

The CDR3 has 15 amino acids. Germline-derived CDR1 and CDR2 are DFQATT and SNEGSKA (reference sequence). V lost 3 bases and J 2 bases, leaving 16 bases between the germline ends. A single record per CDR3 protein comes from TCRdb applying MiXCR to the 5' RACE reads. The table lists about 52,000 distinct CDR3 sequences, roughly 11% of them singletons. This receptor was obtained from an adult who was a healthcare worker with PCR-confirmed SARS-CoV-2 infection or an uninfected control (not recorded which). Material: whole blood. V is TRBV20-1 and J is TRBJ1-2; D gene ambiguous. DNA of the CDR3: TGCAGTGCTAGTGACCCCCTGGCAGACAACTATGGCTACACCTTC. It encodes CSASDPLADNYGYTF.